This TCR beta chain was documented in a study of patients and donors after allogeneic stem cell transplantation. This clonotype counts as medium-sized. At one end, the junction sequence differs from germline, possibly due to a read error. Germline lookup yields CDR1 SSHAT and CDR2 FNYEAQ (reference sequence). This CDR3 has 17 amino acids. Each CDR3 protein gets one entry after TCRdb re-called the RT-PCR reads with MiXCR. Of 2,500 to 3,000 distinct CDR3 sequences listed, 3.9% are singletons. This TCR derives from a human donor who was either an allogeneic HSCT recipient or a stem cell or donor lymphocyte infusion donor (not recorded which). It is not recorded whose cells these are; they may come from a transplant donor. The sequencing sample was made of blood, either unsorted or a sorted T cell fraction (not recorded which). This chain joins TRBV7-7 and TRBJ2-1; 9 positions match TRBD1. As DNA, the CDR3 is TGTGCTAGCAGCTCACTCCTACCGGGACAGGGTTTCGATGAGCAGTTCTTC. Its protein product is CASSSLLPGQGFDEQFF.